This T cell receptor (beta chain) appears in the sequencing data of a study of Graves' ophthalmopathy and Graves' hyperthyroidism. Study-wide background: Upon initial diagnosis and before any treatment, peripheral blood was collected. Study findings and constraints: For separating ophthalmopathy from stable hyperthyroidism, a 13-signature model gave roughly 90% sensitivity and about 82% specificity. Blood also contained most of the expanded thyroid clonotypes above 0.001 frequency.

Researchers took RNA transcripts and amplified TCR beta CDR3 regions from them. HTBI-primed RT-PCR formed the first round, and a multiplex PCR formed the second. TCRdb processed the multiplex PCR reads anew with MiXCR; each CDR3 protein has one entry. The sample has over 15,000 distinct CDR3 sequences, roughly 46% seen once; the top ten hold over 25%. On this clonotype itself: Its antigen remains unidentified. One end of the junction varies from germline; a read error may be responsible.

Clinical symptoms, serum thyroxine, TRAb, thyroid ultrasound and orbital computed tomography determined diagnosis. Germline CDR1 SNHLY, CDR2 FYNNEI. The CDR3 covers 12 residues. The receptor was isolated from a woman aged 35 to 49 with stable Graves' hyperthyroidism. The chain joins TRBV2 to TRBJ2-1, with a weak D call TRBD2 (5 bases). Sequencing input: peripheral blood. The DNA for the CDR3 is TGTGCAAGCAGAGAGCCCGGGGATGAGCAGTTCTTC. Translating gives CASREPGDEQFF.